This TCR beta chain was sequenced during a study of control samples from healthy donors and cancer patients. Germline assignment: CDR1 GTSNPN and CDR2 SVGIG (reference sequence). V lost 1 base and J lost 3, with 3 bases in between. The CDR3 extends over 11 amino acids. Measured with immunoSEQ multiplex PCR; TCRdb has only the in-frame clones, and not every one. The data contain 150,000 to 200,000 clones, roughly nine tenths of them seen just once; the ten biggest clones take up about 1.4%. The TCR was taken from a man aged 30 to 39 in good health. The material sequenced was blood. The V and J genes are TRBV30 and TRBJ1-2, with D hard to call. The CDR3 DNA reads as TGTGCCTGGAGTGAGGACTATGGCTACACCTTC. This sequence encodes CAWSEDYGYTF.